The 17 T cell receptor beta chains given below trace back to one sample, sequenced in a study of human T cells and chemical hapten exposure. A single record per CDR3 protein comes from TCRdb applying MiXCR to the 5' RACE reads. Among more than 140,000 distinct CDR3 sequences, roughly 4% were seen once, and the ten largest hold approximately 1.3%. The authors extracted total RNA from unfractionated whole blood. The receptors shown here come from a female donor in good health.

The rearrangement uses TRBV7-3 and TRBJ1-3; tentatively, D is TRBD1 (6 bases). V was pared by 5 bases and J by 0 bases, with 23 bases between. Germline loops: CDR1 SGHTA, CDR2 FQGTGA. The CDR3 is 19 amino acids. The CDR3 loop reads CASSPKAGGGPGSGNTIYF. CDR3 sequence (DNA): TGTGCCAGCAGCCCAAAAGCCGGGGGCGGACCGGGCTCTGGAAACACCATATATTTT.

The rearrangement uses TRBV6-5 and TRBJ2-5; 11 bases map to TRBD1. Germline lookup yields CDR1 MNHEY and CDR2 SVGAGI. CDR3 size: 16 residues. V trimming: 5 bases; J trimming: 2 bases; junction bases outside the gene matches: 7. The CDR3 DNA follows: TGTGCCAGCAGTCGATACGGGACAGGGGGTCAAGAGACCCAGTACTTC. This encodes CASSRYGTGGQETQYF.

This clonotype has ten or more counts. The V gene is TRBV5-6, the J gene TRBJ1-2, with D perhaps TRBD1 (6 bases). The germline V gene encodes CDR1 SGHDT and CDR2 YYEEEE. V lost 1 base and J lost 3, with 10 bases in between. CDR3 length equals 14 residues. CDR3 nucleotides: TGTGCCAGCAGCTTGATAAGGACAGACTATGGCTACACCTTC. This encodes CASSLIRTDYGYTF.

Ten or more counts support this clonotype. V and J are TRBV3-1 and TRBJ1-6; D is undetermined. Deletions cut 5 bases from V and 9 bases from J, with 11 bases between. In germline, CDR1 is LGHDT, CDR2 YNNKEL (reference sequence). The CDR3 has 13 residues. The chain's CDR3 is CASSSKPGSPLHF. The DNA of the CDR3 is TGTGCCAGCAGCTCTAAACCGGGTTCACCCCTCCACTTT.

There are many counts of this clonotype. J is TRBJ2-6 and V is TRBV4-3; weak D call: TRBD2 (5 bases). Germline lookup yields CDR1 LGHNA and CDR2 YSLEER. Trimming pared 0 bases from V and 2 bases from J, leaving 11 bases between. This CDR3 comprises 17 residues. The CDR3, as DNA: TGCGCCAGCAGCCAAGAATGGCGGGTTCCTGGGGCCAACGTCCTGACTTTC. It codes for CASSQEWRVPGANVLTF.

This clonotype showed up many times. The rearrangement joins TRBV10-3 to TRBJ2-5; 11 bases map to TRBD1. The CDR3 has 16 amino acids. Germline lookup yields CDR1 ENHRY and CDR2 SYGVKD. Unmatched junction bases numbered 4, after V lost 3 bases and J lost 1 base. Written as DNA, the CDR3 is TGTGCCATCAGTGAACCGGGACAGGGGGGCCAAGAGACCCAGTACTTC. Translated: CAISEPGQGGQETQYF.

This clonotype was detected many times. The genes are TRBV12-3 or TRBV12-4 and TRBJ1-1; D is ambiguous. This CDR3 is 15 amino acids long. V was trimmed by 2 bases and J by 1 base, leaving 11 bases between them. The CDR3, as DNA: TGTGCCAGCAGTTTAACCGGCGGGGAGAACACTGAAGCTTTCTTT. It translates to CASSLTGGENTEAFF.

This clonotype came up many times. This chain connects TRBV6-5 to TRBJ2-2; perhaps TRBD2 as D (6 bases). The V end lost 8 bases, the J end lost 3 bases, and 7 bases lay between the germline ends. The germline V gene encodes CDR1 MNHEY and CDR2 SVGAGI. This CDR3 is built from 12 residues. The CDR3 spells CASGEDTGELFF. As DNA, the CDR3 is TGTGCCAGCGGGGAGGACACCGGGGAGCTGTTTTTT.

This clonotype showed up many times. The rearrangement uses TRBV5-1 and TRBJ1-3; possibly TRBD1 for D (5 bases). V was clipped by 0 bases and J by 0 bases, with 7 bases between them. From germline, CDR1 is SGHRS and CDR2 YFSETQ. The CDR3 totals 15 residues. CDR3 nucleotides: TGCGCCAGCAGCTTGGCCGACAGCTCTGGAAACACCATATATTTT. Amino acids: CASSLADSSGNTIYF.

This chain uses TRBV30 with TRBJ1-1; D call uncertain. Germline V gene lookup returns CDR1 GTSNPN and CDR2 SVGIG (reference sequence). The CDR3 runs 16 residues. V lost 8 bases to trimming and J lost 1 base, with 23 bases between them. CDR3 DNA sequence: TGTGCCCAACAATATGACAAAACGGGCGGGAACACTGAAGCTTTCTTT. Protein: CAQQYDKTGGNTEAFF.

V usage is TRBV12-3 or TRBV12-4 and J usage is TRBJ2-3; a possible D gene is TRBD2 (6 bases). The CDR3 is made up of 15 amino acids. V was trimmed by 3 bases and J by 3 bases, leaving 13 bases between them. CDR3 nucleotide sequence: TGTGCCAGCAGTTTGTCGGGGGAAGGGACAGATACGCAGTATTTT. This translates into CASSLSGEGTDTQYF.

This clonotype was counted ten times or more. The rearrangement joins TRBV4-3 to TRBJ1-2; 7 bases align to TRBD1. The length of the CDR3 is 15 residues. Trimming at V came to 3 bases and at J to 8 bases, leaving 12 bases not matched to a gene. Germline CDR1 is LGHNA and CDR2 is YSLEER. CDR3 sequence reads: CASSQAHRGWGGYTF. The CDR3 DNA follows: TGCGCCAGCAGCCAGGCCCACAGGGGTTGGGGCGGCTACACCTTC.

This chain connects TRBV28 to TRBJ2-3, with TRBD2 matching 10 bases. Germline CDR1 and CDR2: MDHEN and SYDVKM. This CDR3 region has 18 residues. V gave up 4 bases and J gave up 3 bases; unmatched junction bases: 13. CDR3 sequence (DNA): TGTGCCAGCAGTTCCCCATGGAGCGGGGGGGCCGGAACAGATACGCAGTATTTT. As protein: CASSSPWSGGAGTDTQYF.

This clonotype was detected many times. The genes are TRBV5-1 and TRBJ1-4; 11 nucleotides align to TRBD1. Looked up from germline, CDR1 is SGHRS and CDR2 is YFSETQ. The CDR3 totals 17 residues. The ends lost 1 base at V and 0 bases at J; junction bases unmatched: 2. CDR3 sequence reads: CASSLWDRGTTNEKLFF. The CDR3 nucleotides read TGCGCCAGCAGCTTGTGGGACAGGGGGACAACTAATGAAAAACTGTTTTTT.

The chain recombines TRBV12-3 or TRBV12-4 with TRBJ1-1; D unclear. The V end lost 2 bases, the J end lost 4 bases, and 14 bases lay between the germline ends. The CDR3 runs 15 residues. The CDR3 region has the DNA TGTGCCAGCAGTTTATTCTCGACATTGGCCACTGAAGCTTTCTTT. Its translation: CASSLFSTLATEAFF.

This clonotype was seen many times. The chain employs TRBV7-9 and TRBJ2-1; 11 positions agree with TRBD2. CDR1 and CDR2 from the germline V gene are SEHNR and FQNEAQ (reference sequence). This CDR3 contains 16 residues. J lost 7 bases, V lost 2 bases, and 7 bases had no gene match. Written as DNA, the CDR3 is TGTGCCAGCAGCTTACCTAGCGGGGGGACGCAGAATGAGCAGTTCTTC. It is translated as CASSLPSGGTQNEQFF. The variable domain in full, with the rest retrieved from reference TRBV7-9 and TRBJ2-1, is DTGVSQNPRHKITKRGQNVTFRCDPISEHNRLYWYRQTLGQGPEFLTYFQNEAQLEKSRLLSDRFSAERPKGSFSTLEIQRTEQGDSAMYLCASSLPSGGTQNEQFFGPGTRLTVL.

This clonotype was counted ten times or more. The gene calls are TRBV7-2 and TRBJ2-5, with a weak D call TRBD1 (5 bases). Germline V gene sequence: CDR1 SGHTA, CDR2 FQGNSA. Trimming stripped 5 bases from V and 1 base from J, with 17 bases between. This CDR3 is built from 16 residues. This CDR3 reads CASSPGITGRQETQYF. CDR3 sequence (DNA): TGTGCCAGCAGCCCCGGAATCACAGGCCGCCAAGAGACCCAGTACTTC.